This is a list of T cell receptor beta chains from one sample in a study of technical replicates of blood from several donors. The repertoire was sequenced with immunoSEQ multiplex PCR; TCRdb's copy has only in-frame clones and lacks some. The sample contains 75,000 to 100,000 clones, roughly 95% of which appear only once. Specimen: T cells isolated from PBMCs. The receptors originated from a human donor in good health. The CDR3 runs from the conserved cysteine through the conserved F or W. Fields, in order: CDR3 DNA, CDR3 protein, clone size, V gene, J gene, D gene. D genes are given only for firm matches. A row's size may be missing; if present it is once, few, many or a size class.

TGTGCCATCAGGACCTTACAGGGGGGGAATGAAAAACTGTTTTTT,CAIRTLQGGNEKLFF,few,TRBV10-3,TRBJ1-4,TRBD1
TGTGCCAGCAGCTTGGGTCAGATTTTCTATGGCTACACCTTC,CASSLGQIFYGYTF,-,TRBV5-4,TRBJ1-2,-
TGTGCCAGCAGTGATCCCCTAGCGGGCTACGAGCAGTACTTC,CASSDPLAGYEQYF,few,TRBV6-1,TRBJ2-7,TRBD2
TGCGCCAGCAGCCAAGATTGGGGGACAGACCTTAGCAATCAGCCCCAGCATTTT,CASSQDWGTDLSNQPQHF,-,TRBV4-3,TRBJ1-5,TRBD1
TGCAGCGTTGAAGTCCTAGGGGAAAGGGAGCAGTTCTTC,CSVEVLGEREQFF,once,TRBV29-1,TRBJ2-1,-
TGTGCAGAGGGGTGGGAGGAAGGGGACGAGCAGTACTTC,CAEGWEEGDEQYF,-,TRBV7-9,TRBJ2-7,-
TGTGCCAGCAGGCCGCCCGGTTTTGGTGAAAAACTGTTTTTT,CASRPPGFGEKLFF,-,TRBV7-9,TRBJ1-4,-
TGCGCCAGCAGCCGAATAAACAGGGGTACTGAAGCTTTCTTT,CASSRINRGTEAFF,-,TRBV4-1,TRBJ1-1,TRBD1
TGCGCCAGCAGCCAAGTGCAGGGGGCGGAAGGAAACACCATATATTTT,CASSQVQGAEGNTIYF,-,TRBV4-3,TRBJ1-3,TRBD1
TGCGCCAGCAGGACAGCTAGCGGGAGCTCCTACAATGAGCAGTTCTTC,CASRTASGSSYNEQFF,-,TRBV5-1,TRBJ2-1,TRBD2
TGTGCCAGCAGACAGACCCTGAACACTGAAGCTTTCTTT,CASRQTLNTEAFF,-,TRBV2,TRBJ1-1,-
TGTGCCTGGAGTGTAAGGGGGACAGGGTTTCGGAGCAATCAGCCCCAGCATTTT,CAWSVRGTGFRSNQPQHF,-,TRBV30,TRBJ1-5,TRBD1
TGTGCCAGCAGTGAGAGTTACAGAAGGAACACCATATATTTT,CASSESYRRNTIYF,-,TRBV2,TRBJ1-3,-
TGTGCCAGCAGTCCCCACAGGGATCGCCCCCTTTACGAGCAGTACTTC,CASSPHRDRPLYEQYF,-,TRBV27,TRBJ2-7,-
TGTGCCAGCAGAAACAGGGGGCCAGAAGAAAAACTGTTTTTT,CASRNRGPEEKLFF,-,TRBV7-9,TRBJ1-4,TRBD1
TGTGCCAGCAGCGTAGGTATGGGCGGGAGGAATTTCGAGCAGTACTTC,CASSVGMGGRNFEQYF,-,TRBV9,TRBJ2-7,TRBD2
TGTGCCACCAGCAGAGAGGTCGTAGATTATTCACTACCTAACTATGGCTACACCTTC,CATSREVVDYSLPNYGYTF,-,TRBV15,TRBJ1-2,-
TGTGCCAGCAGCTTGTCTTCGTCTAGACTTAACACCGGGGAGCTGTTTTTT,CASSLSSSRLNTGELFF,-,TRBV5-6,TRBJ2-2,-
TGTGCCAGCAGTGAAACGGAGGCCTACACCTTC,CASSETEAYTF,-,TRBV6-1,TRBJ1-2,-
TGTGCCAGCAGCTTAGATCCAGGCTCAGATACGCAGTATTTT,CASSLDPGSDTQYF,-,TRBV11-2,TRBJ2-3,-
TGTGCCAGCAGGGGCGGGGGCTATGGCTACACCTTC,CASRGGGYGYTF,-,TRBV27,TRBJ1-2,-
TGTGCCAGCAGCTTATTAGCGGGAGAGCTTTACGAGCAGTACTTC,CASSLLAGELYEQYF,-,TRBV13,TRBJ2-7,TRBD2
TGTGCCAGTAGTTTATCAGGGATGGGGCAGCCCCAGCATTTT,CASSLSGMGQPQHF,-,TRBV19,TRBJ1-5,-
TGCGCCAGCAGCCAAGGGCGTCTAGCGGGAGTCGACGAGCAGTACTTC,CASSQGRLAGVDEQYF,-,TRBV4-1,TRBJ2-7,TRBD2
TGCAGCGTTGACGTTGAGAATACCTACGAGCAGTACTTC,CSVDVENTYEQYF,-,TRBV29-1,TRBJ2-7,-
TGTGCCAGCAGCTGGGGGACAGGGGCTGGAAACACCATATATTTT,CASSWGTGAGNTIYF,-,TRBV5-8,TRBJ1-3,TRBD1
TGTGCCAGCAGCTTAGGGGGGCCGTACGAGCAGTACTTC,CASSLGGPYEQYF,-,TRBV7-8,TRBJ2-7,-
TGTGCCAGCAGTCCCCGGGACAGTAATCAGCCCCAGCATTTT,CASSPRDSNQPQHF,-,TRBV27,TRBJ1-5,TRBD1
TGTGTCAGAAGCTTAGGATGTTGGGGCGGGGGTGGAACTTACAATGAGCAGTTCTTC,CVRSLGCWGGGGTYNEQFF,-,TRBV7-5,TRBJ2-1,-
TGCAGCGCCGGCCGACAGGGAACAGCCACAGATACGCAGTATTTT,CSAGRQGTATDTQYF,once,TRBV29-1,TRBJ2-3,TRBD1
TGCGCCAGCAGCCAAGCCCAACTCAATTACGGGACTGAAGCTTTCTTT,CASSQAQLNYGTEAFF,-,TRBV4-3,TRBJ1-1,-
TGTGCCAGCAGCGCCCAAGCGGCTTCCAGCTCCTATGAGCAGTACTTC,CASSAQAASSSYEQYF,-,TRBV9,TRBJ2-7,-
TGCGCCAGCAGCCAAGAAGGGGTCCATGAGCAGTTCTTC,CASSQEGVHEQFF,-,TRBV4-1,TRBJ2-1,-
TGTGCCAGCAGCTTAAATCTAGCGGGAGTTGGCTACGAGCAGTACTTC,CASSLNLAGVGYEQYF,once,TRBV7-3,TRBJ2-7,TRBD2
TGTGCCAGCAGCTTAATACAGGGAACTAACTATGGCTACACCTTC,CASSLIQGTNYGYTF,few,TRBV6-6,TRBJ1-2,-
TGTGCCAGCTCACCGCGGGATCCGGGATCGCCCCCACTATATGGCTACACCTTC,CASSPRDPGSPPLYGYTF,-,TRBV18,TRBJ1-2,-
TGTGCCAGCAGTGGGGACAGCTTCTACAATGAGCAGTTCTTC,CASSGDSFYNEQFF,-,TRBV6-1,TRBJ2-1,TRBD1
TGCGCCAGCACCATGAGACTAGCGGGCCTAAGCTCCTACAATGAGCAGTTCTTC,CASTMRLAGLSSYNEQFF,-,TRBV4-3,TRBJ2-1,TRBD2
TGTGCCACCAGCAGGGCAGCGGGAGCTTACACCGGGGAGCTGTTTTTT,CATSRAAGAYTGELFF,-,TRBV15,TRBJ2-2,TRBD2
TGTGCCAGCAGTGAGACGGGGATGAACACTGAAGCTTTCTTT,CASSETGMNTEAFF,-,TRBV6-1,TRBJ1-1,-
TGTGCCATCAGGGACAGGGACAATGGCTACACCTTC,CAIRDRDNGYTF,-,TRBV10-3,TRBJ1-2,TRBD1
TGTGCCAGCAGCCTGAACAGGGATCGCAATCAGCCCCAGCATTTT,CASSLNRDRNQPQHF,-,TRBV7-8,TRBJ1-5,-
TGTGCCAGCAGCTCCCGCGGCGTGGAGCAGTTCTTC,CASSSRGVEQFF,-,TRBV9,TRBJ2-1,-
TGCGCCAGCAGCTTGGTGTGGCAGTCAAAGGAGGAGACCCAGTACTTC,CASSLVWQSKEETQYF,-,TRBV5-1,TRBJ2-5,-
TGTGCCAGTAGTATAATAATGGGGACAGGGACGAGCGGCTACACCTTC,CASSIIMGTGTSGYTF,-,TRBV19,TRBJ1-2,TRBD1
TGTGCCAGCAGTGAAACAGGAATCTCCAACTATGGCTACACCTTC,CASSETGISNYGYTF,once,TRBV25-1,TRBJ1-2,-
TGTGCCAGCGCTCGGACAGGGGTTGGCTACACCTTC,CASARTGVGYTF,once,TRBV27,TRBJ1-2,TRBD1
TGTGCCAGCAGCGGACAGCGGGAGGGCCTCATTGCGAACACCGGGGAGCTGTTTTTT,CASSGQREGLIANTGELFF,-,TRBV9,TRBJ2-2,TRBD2
TGTGCCAGCAGCGTCAATCCGCAAAACTTCTCGAACACTGAAGCTTTCTTT,CASSVNPQNFSNTEAFF,-,TRBV9,TRBJ1-1,-
TGTGCCAGCAGTAGGACAGCCTACTACGAGCAGTACTTC,CASSRTAYYEQYF,-,TRBV6-5,TRBJ2-7,-